A single T cell receptor (beta chain) is shown here with its context. The antigen is not known. The data originate from a study of cytomegalovirus exposure and HLA in healthy donors. Study-wide results and limits: Cytomegalovirus status was reportedly diagnosed by the classifier with high sensitivity and specificity. A prior analysis recorded that most TCR beta V segments were productive about 87% or about 30% of the time. Most subjects' HLA-A and HLA-B alleles were reportedly predicted from TCR beta sequences. Further analysis was carried out later, and it showed several of the most significant clusters appearing linked to common viral pathogens.

This PCR relied on a set of 60 Vbeta primers and 13 Jbeta primers. Here immunoSEQ multiplex PCR was the method, and the copy in TCRdb shows in-frame clones only, minus some. This table holds 30,000 to 45,000 clones. The sample comprised PBMCs. The receptor was derived from a man in his forties in good health and CMV-seropositive.

The DNA of the CDR3 is TGTGCCAGCAGAGGACTAGCGGGAGGTGGCGAGCAGTACTTC. Translating gives CASRGLAGGGEQYF. This chain links TRBV2 with TRBJ2-7; 14 positions match TRBD2. Germline CDR1 is SNHLY and CDR2 is FYNNEI. CDR3 length: 14 residues. The V segment lost 6 bases and the J segment 6 bases; nucleotides outside the gene matches: 4.